The entry below describes one TCR beta chain. This sample was taken from a study of shared clonotypes between healthy human individuals. Data came from immunoSEQ multiplex PCR; TCRdb stores just in-frame clones and leaves some out. The sample has some 2,500,000 clones, around 93% seen once. Per the germline V gene, CDR1 is ENHRY and CDR2 is SYGVKD. Trimming took off 3 bases at V and 6 bases at J, with 15 bases between the two ends. The CDR3 is made up of 15 amino acids. This chain joins TRBV10-3 and TRBJ1-5; the D is unclear. The sequencing input was naive CD4+ T cells from PBMCs. Subset specified: CD45RA+ positively selected. The origin of this receptor is a man younger than 35 in good health. Some clones in this sample may be carry-over from other donors' samples. The DNA of the CDR3 is TGTGCCATCAGTGATCGGATTACAGCGGGTCAGCCCCAGCATTTT. Translated: CAISDRITAGQPQHF.